Below are 32 T cell receptor beta chains sequenced from a single sample in a study of OX40 agonist ivuxolimab in advanced cancers. The table came from immunoSEQ multiplex PCR; TCRdb's copy has only in-frame clones and leaves some out. The sample has tens of thousands of clones, over 75% seen once. This material consisted of CD4+ or CD8+ T cells sorted from blood, taken in a trial of the OX40 agonist ivuxolimab. The receptors stem from an adult with an advanced solid tumor such as melanoma, head and neck, liver or kidney cancer.

The chain combines TRBV5-1 with TRBJ2-7; 9 nucleotides agree with TRBD1. With V trimmed by 6 bases and J by 5 bases, 6 bases remained unmatched. Germline-derived CDR1 and CDR2 are SGHRS and YFSETQ. The CDR3 runs 13 residues. CDR3 sequence reads: CASKRTGDHEQYF. The DNA of the CDR3 is TGCGCCAGCAAAAGGACAGGGGACCACGAGCAGTACTTC.

The CDR3: CASSPGLGVSGELFF. The CDR3 DNA is TGTGCCAGCAGCCCGGGACTAGGGGTATCCGGGGAGCTGTTTTTT. The J gene is TRBJ2-2, the V gene TRBV11-1; 8 bases are shared with TRBD2. Germline CDR1 and CDR2: SGHAT and FQDESV (reference sequence). J lost 6 bases, V lost 5 bases, and 8 bases had no gene match. The CDR3 has 15 residues.

The chain is built from TRBV7-8 and TRBJ2-5; 10 nucleotides agree with TRBD2. This CDR3 contains 16 residues. The junction had 10 bases not matched to a gene; V was cut back by 5 bases and J by 4 bases. The germline gives CDR1 SGHVS, CDR2 FQNEAQ. The CDR3 region is CASSRGNVAGGETQYF. The CDR3 nucleotides are TGTGCCAGCAGCCGAGGGAATGTAGCGGGAGGAGAGACCCAGTACTTC. Drawing the rest from reference TRBV7-8 and TRBJ2-5, the complete variable domain is GAGVSQSPRYKVAKRGQDVALRCDPISGHVSLFWYQQALGQGPEFLTYFQNEAQLDKSGLPSDRFFAERPEGSVSTLKIQRTQQEDSAVYLCASSRGNVAGGETQYFGPGTRLLVL.

The chain couples TRBV19 to TRBJ2-7, with TRBD1 matching 8 bases. Germline V lookup: CDR1 LNHDA, CDR2 SQIVND (reference sequence). This CDR3 spans 14 amino acids. The trim removed 3 bases at V and 5 bases at J, leaving 6 bases unmatched. The CDR3 region has the DNA TGTGCCAGTAGTATGCAACAGGGGGTTCACGAGCAGTACTTC. It yields the protein CASSMQQGVHEQYF.

V gene TRBV10-3 combines with J gene TRBJ1-4; D ambiguous. V shed 0 bases and J shed 0 bases, with 5 bases lying between them. The CDR3 is 15 residues long. Germline V gene lookup returns CDR1 ENHRY and CDR2 SYGVKD. The CDR3 spells CAISESSTTNEKLFF. The CDR3 nucleotides are TGTGCCATCAGTGAGTCAAGTACAACTAATGAAAAACTGTTTTTT.

This clone was found a few times. The chain has TRBV18 and TRBJ1-1; D is ambiguous. V was pared by 4 bases and J by 3 bases, with 3 bases between. In germline, CDR1 is KGHSH, CDR2 LQKENI. The CDR3 covers 11 residues. CDR3 bases: TGTGCCAGCTCACGGGACACTGAAGCTTTCTTT. It translates to CASSRDTEAFF.

The chain is built from TRBV28 and TRBJ2-5; 8 bases line up with TRBD2. The CDR3 covers 15 residues. Per the germline V gene, CDR1 is MDHEN and CDR2 is SYDVKM. V shed 7 bases and J 5 bases; nucleotides not matched to a gene: 12. The CDR3 here is CASKLASGGWETQYF. CDR3 nucleotides: TGTGCCAGCAAGCTAGCCTCGGGGGGGTGGGAGACCCAGTACTTC.

This clone was observed a single time. Other nucleotide sequences in the sample specify the same CDR3. The J gene is TRBJ1-1, the V gene TRBV5-1, with unresolved D. Germline-derived CDR1 and CDR2 are SGHRS and YFSETQ. V was trimmed by 1 base and J by 2 bases, leaving 6 bases between them. This CDR3 comprises 13 residues. Here the CDR3 DNA reads TGCGCCAGCAGCTTGACAGACAACACTGAAGCTTTCTTT. Translation: CASSLTDNTEAFF.

The rearrangement joins TRBV29-1 to TRBJ1-2, with a possible D match to TRBD1 (6 bases). This CDR3 region has 14 residues. V was shortened by 6 bases and J by 6 bases, with 20 bases between the two germline ends. CDR1 and CDR2 (germline): SQVTM, ANQGSEA. The CDR3 protein is CSVRLGALYDGYTF. In nucleotides, the CDR3 is TGCAGCGTCCGGTTGGGGGCATTATACGATGGCTACACCTTC.

The chain uses TRBV5-1 and TRBJ2-5; 7 bases are a match to TRBD2. The CDR3 length is 15 residues. Per the germline V gene, CDR1 is SGHRS and CDR2 is YFSETQ. The V segment lost 6 bases and the J segment 4 bases; nucleotides outside the gene matches: 12. CDR3 region: CASTPGSGMIETQYF. The CDR3 region has the DNA TGCGCCAGCACCCCCGGGAGCGGGATGATAGAGACCCAGTACTTC.

This clone was recorded only once. The chain joins TRBV5-1 to TRBJ2-1; D may be TRBD2 (5 bases). CDR3 size: 15 residues. Looked up from germline, CDR1 is SGHRS and CDR2 is YFSETQ. Trimming removed 0 bases at V and 4 bases at J, with 11 bases between. CDR3 in DNA: TGCGCCAGCAGCTTGGCGGGAATTTTTTACAATGAGCAGTTCTTC. Translated, it gives CASSLAGIFYNEQFF. Based on the CDR3 plus reference TRBV5-1 and TRBJ2-1, the full variable domain is KAGVTQTPRYLIKTRGQQVTLSCSPISGHRSVSWYQQTPGQGLQFLFEYFSETQRNKGNFPGRFSGRQFSNSRSEMNVSTLELGDSALYLCASSLAGIFYNEQFFGPGTRLTVL.

This clone was counted a few times. Written as DNA, the CDR3 is TGCGCCAGCAGCCAAGTGCAGGGTACCGGGACCAACTACGAGCAGTACTTC. It is translated as CASSQVQGTGTNYEQYF. The V call is TRBV4-1, the J call TRBJ2-7; either TRBD1 or TRBD2 may fit D (5 bases each). CDR1 and CDR2 from the germline V gene are MGHRA and YSYEKL. The CDR3 is made up of 17 amino acids. The ends were cut back, 1 base at V and 3 bases at J, with 19 bases in the middle.

V and J are TRBV6-6 and TRBJ2-3; D perhaps matches TRBD1 (5 bases). The CDR3 sequence is 15 residues long. The germline gives CDR1 MNHNY, CDR2 SVGAGI (reference sequence). The ends were cut back, 8 bases at V and 0 bases at J, with 15 bases in the middle. CDR3 loop: CASGQGVSSTDTQYF. In DNA form, the CDR3 reads TGTGCCAGCGGTCAAGGGGTATCTAGCACAGATACGCAGTATTTT.

V and J are TRBV5-1 and TRBJ1-4, with D perhaps matching TRBD1 (6 bases). Trimming took off 2 bases at V and 6 bases at J, with 11 bases between the two ends. This CDR3 has 14 residues. Germline values: CDR1 SGHRS, CDR2 YFSETQ. The CDR3 bases are TGCGCCAGCAGCTTCTCAGGGGTAGATGAAAAACTGTTTTTT. It is translated as CASSFSGVDEKLFF.

The chain links TRBV6-4 to TRBJ2-3; 11 bases fit TRBD2. CDR1 is MRHNA, CDR2 SNTAGT, per germline. This CDR3 is 16 amino acids long. V dropped 3 bases and J dropped 9; count of bases not matched to a gene: 11. For the CDR3, the DNA is TGTGCCAGCAGTGAACAGCTAGCGGGAGGATTCGGCACGCAGTATTTT. Translation gives CASSEQLAGGFGTQYF.

The chain combines TRBV5-1 with TRBJ2-2; 10 nucleotides line up with TRBD2. The CDR3 sequence is 17 residues long. CDR1 and CDR2 from the germline V gene are SGHRS and YFSETQ. Trimming at V came to 4 bases and at J to 7 bases, leaving 13 bases not matched to a gene. CDR3 region: CASSTNGLAGVNGELFF. The CDR3, as DNA: TGCGCCAGCAGCACGAACGGGCTAGCGGGAGTAAACGGGGAGCTGTTTTTT.

This clone was seen only once. V usage is TRBV10-3 and J usage is TRBJ2-3; D call uncertain. The CDR3 has 14 amino acids. Trimming pared 0 bases from V and 10 bases from J, leaving 14 bases between. Germline-derived CDR1 and CDR2 are ENHRY and SYGVKD. The CDR3 nucleotides are TGTGCCATCAGTGAGTCGCCGGACCCTCCGTCGCAGTATTTT. This sequence encodes CAISESPDPPSQYF.

The V call is TRBV4-1, the J call TRBJ2-2, with TRBD2 matching over 15 bases. The junction had 9 bases not matched to a gene; V was cut back by 3 bases and J by 4 bases. CDR3 length: 19 residues. Germline CDR1 and CDR2: MGHRA and YSYEKL. CDR3 loop: CASSQGGTSGRRGTGELFF. The CDR3, as DNA: TGCGCCAGCAGCCAGGGTGGGACTAGCGGGAGGCGGGGCACCGGGGAGCTGTTTTTT.

The rearrangement links TRBV30 to TRBJ2-5; tentative D call: TRBD2 (5 bases). The last part of the DNA fits TRBJ2-7 better; the J call may be wrong. Germline V CDR1 and CDR2: GTSNPN, SVGIG (reference sequence). The length of the CDR3 is 13 residues. The CDR3 DNA is TGTGCCTGGAGGGAGGACTTGCTAAGCGAGCAGTACTTC. Its protein product is CAWREDLLSEQYF.

Written as DNA, the CDR3 is TGTGCCAGCAGCCCACGACTAGCGGGCGTGAACACCGGGGAGCTGTTTTTT. Its protein product is CASSPRLAGVNTGELFF. The chain employs TRBV7-6 and TRBJ2-2, with TRBD2 identical over 10 bases. Unmatched junction bases numbered 7, after V lost 5 bases and J lost 1 base. Germline V gene sequence: CDR1 SGHVS, CDR2 FNYEAQ. The CDR3 sequence is 17 residues long.

This rearrangement joins TRBV28 to TRBJ1-5, with D tentatively TRBD1 (6 bases). V was cut by 5 bases and J by 3 bases, with 20 bases left in between. Germline V lookup: CDR1 MDHEN, CDR2 SYDVKM. The CDR3 runs 17 residues. CDR3 nucleotides: TGTGCCAGCAGTAACAAATACGACAGGTCCCTCAATCAGCCCCAGCATTTT. This encodes CASSNKYDRSLNQPQHF.

The chain is built from TRBV4-1 and TRBJ2-7; D is possibly TRBD1 (6 bases). This CDR3 has 17 residues. Germline-derived CDR1 and CDR2 are MGHRA and YSYEKL. V gave up 0 bases and J gave up 3 bases, with 18 bases separating them. This CDR3 is CASSQEEARGSYYEQYF. The CDR3 nucleotides are TGCGCCAGCAGCCAAGAGGAGGCCAGGGGAAGCTACTACGAGCAGTACTTC.

The CDR3 coding sequence is TGCGCCAGCAGCCAGCTCGGGACTTCCTCCAAAAACATTCAGTACTTC. Translating it yields CASSQLGTSSKNIQYF. The chain employs TRBV4-1 and TRBJ2-4; tentative D call: TRBD2 (6 bases). V was pared by 3 bases and J by 2 bases, with 14 bases between. The germline gives CDR1 MGHRA, CDR2 YSYEKL. This CDR3 region has 16 residues.

The V call is TRBV6-1, the J call TRBJ2-1; 7 bases are shared with TRBD1. The CDR3 sequence is 14 residues long. With 3 bases clipped from V and 5 bases from J, the junction kept 4 bases outside the gene matches. Germline CDR1 reads MNHNS; CDR2 reads SASEGT. CDR3 bases: TGTGCCAGCAGTGACAGGGGGAAAAACAATGAGCAGTTCTTC. Translated: CASSDRGKNNEQFF.

The J gene is TRBJ2-2, the V gene TRBV7-6, with 11 bases identical to TRBD1. Germline trimming cut 8 bases from V and 5 bases from J; bases unmatched to any gene: 10. The CDR3 runs 16 residues. CDR1 and CDR2 (germline): SGHVS, FNYEAQ. CDR3 DNA sequence: TGTGCCAGCTTATCGGGACAGGGGGAAATAACCGGGGAGCTGTTTTTT. It codes for CASLSGQGEITGELFF.

This clone was counted a few times. The V call is TRBV7-2, the J call TRBJ2-5, with 8 bases fitting TRBD1. The J segment lost 5 bases and the V segment lost 3 bases, leaving 5 bases of the junction unmatched. Germline V gives CDR1 SGHTA, CDR2 FQGNSA. The CDR3 is 14 amino acids. CDR3: CASSFQGASETQYF. CDR3 nucleotides: TGTGCCAGCAGCTTCCAGGGGGCTTCCGAGACCCAGTACTTC.

In the case of this clone: The sample has other DNA sequences that encode this CDR3 too. This chain links TRBV5-1 with TRBJ2-1; no definite D call. The CDR3 consists of 14 residues. Per germline, CDR1 SGHRS and CDR2 YFSETQ. Trimming removed 0 bases at V and 5 bases at J, with 9 bases between. The CDR3 spells CASSLGAADNEQFF. For the CDR3, the DNA is TGCGCCAGCAGCTTGGGCGCGGCCGACAATGAGCAGTTCTTC.

V is TRBV7-3 and J is TRBJ2-1, with TRBD2 as a possible D gene (5 bases). Per the germline V gene, CDR1 is SGHTA and CDR2 is FQGTGA. CDR3 length: 13 residues. The V end was cut by 5 bases, the J end by 2 bases, with 7 bases between. CDR3 in amino acids: CASSAGAYNEQFF. CDR3 sequence (DNA): TGTGCCAGCAGCGCCGGGGCCTACAATGAGCAGTTCTTC.

The chain recombines TRBV27 with TRBJ2-1; 12 nucleotides agree with TRBD2. Per germline, CDR1 MNHEY and CDR2 SMNVEV (reference sequence). The junction had 8 bases not matched to a gene; V was cut back by 5 bases and J by 6 bases. The CDR3 length is 16 residues. As DNA, the CDR3 is TGTGCCAGCAGTGTTCGACTAGCGGGAGAACCCAATGAGCAGTTCTTC. It encodes CASSVRLAGEPNEQFF.

CDR3: CASSWGTSGYNEQFF. CDR3 DNA: TGCGCCAGCAGCTGGGGGACTAGCGGTTACAATGAGCAGTTCTTC. The chain links TRBV5-1 to TRBJ2-1; 11 nucleotides agree with TRBD2. There are 15 residues in the CDR3. CDR1 and CDR2 (germline): SGHRS, YFSETQ. V lost 3 bases to trimming and J lost 4 bases; unmatched junction nucleotides: 3.

This clone was observed a handful of times. The rearrangement joins TRBV15 to TRBJ1-4; D might be TRBD1 (6 bases). CDR1 and CDR2 (germline): LNHNV, YYDKDF (reference sequence). The CDR3 runs to 15 residues. The germline V and J ends were trimmed by 0 bases and 5 bases, with 10 bases remaining between them. The CDR3 sequence: CATSRDGQFNEKLFF. CDR3 nucleotide sequence: TGTGCCACCAGCAGAGATGGACAGTTCAATGAAAAACTGTTTTTT.

The chain links TRBV6-6 to TRBJ2-7; 15 nucleotides agree with TRBD2. V shed 5 bases and J 9 bases; nucleotides not matched to a gene: 11. The length of the CDR3 is 16 residues. Looked up from germline, CDR1 is MNHNY and CDR2 is SVGAGI (reference sequence). The CDR3 DNA follows: TGTGCCAGCAGTGGGGGGACTAGCGGGAGGTCGATGGGGCAGTACTTC. Amino acid sequence: CASSGGTSGRSMGQYF.